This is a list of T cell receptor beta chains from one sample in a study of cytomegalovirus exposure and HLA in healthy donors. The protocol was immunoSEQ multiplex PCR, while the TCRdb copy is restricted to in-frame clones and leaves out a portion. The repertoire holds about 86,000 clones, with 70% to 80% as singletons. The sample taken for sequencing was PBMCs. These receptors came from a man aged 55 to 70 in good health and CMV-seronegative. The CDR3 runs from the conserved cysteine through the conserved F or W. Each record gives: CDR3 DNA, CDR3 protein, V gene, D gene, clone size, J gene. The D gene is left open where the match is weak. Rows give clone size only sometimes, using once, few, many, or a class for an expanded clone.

TGTGCCAGCAGTCTTAGCGGGGGGCCCTACGAGCAGTACTTC,CASSLSGGPYEQYF,TRBV2,TRBD2,few,TRBJ2-7
TGTGCCAGCAGCGGATTACAGGGGACTTACACCGGGGAGCTGTTTTTT,CASSGLQGTYTGELFF,TRBV7-9,NA,NA,TRBJ2-2
TGCGCCAGCAGCCAAAAAACAGGGGGCTCTGGGGCCAACGTCCTGACTTTC,CASSQKTGGSGANVLTF,TRBV4-3,TRBD1,medium-sized,TRBJ2-6
TGTGCCAGCAGCTCGACCGGGACAGACACAGATACGCAGTATTTT,CASSSTGTDTDTQYF,TRBV5-6,TRBD1,NA,TRBJ2-3
TGTGCCAGCGGACTAGGTAACACCGGGGAGCTGTTTTTT,CASGLGNTGELFF,TRBV19,TRBD2,once,TRBJ2-2
TGTGCCAGCAGCTTGTCTAATGGGGCCAACGTCCTGACTTTC,CASSLSNGANVLTF,TRBV5-8,NA,NA,TRBJ2-6
TGTGCCAGTAGTCTGGGACTTGGAGGCTACACCTTC,CASSLGLGGYTF,TRBV19,NA,NA,TRBJ1-2
TGTGCCAGCAGTCAATCAGGGGGACCCTACGAGCAGTACTTC,CASSQSGGPYEQYF,TRBV6-1,TRBD1,NA,TRBJ2-7
TGTGCCAGCACCGTTACGGGACAGGGGAAGACCCAGTACTTC,CASTVTGQGKTQYF,TRBV5-6,TRBD1,NA,TRBJ2-5
TGTGCCAGCAGCTTAGCGCTAGAAGAGACCCAGTACTTC,CASSLALEETQYF,TRBV7-2,NA,NA,TRBJ2-5
TGTGCCAGCAGCCAAGATCGGTTGGAGCTGTTTTTT,CASSQDRLELFF,TRBV4-2,NA,NA,TRBJ2-2
TGCGCCAGCAGCCAATCGAGCGGGGTAAGGGACGAGCAGTACTTC,CASSQSSGVRDEQYF,TRBV4-3,TRBD2,few,TRBJ2-7
TGTGCCAGCAGCCGCGACAGGGGCGGTCAGCCCCAGCATTTT,CASSRDRGGQPQHF,TRBV5-6,TRBD1,NA,TRBJ1-5
TGTGCCACCAACGGGGGGGGCCCGGATACGCAGTATTTT,CATNGGGPDTQYF,TRBV7-2,TRBD2,NA,TRBJ2-3
TGTGCCAGCAGCCCAGGGACAGAGTATACGCAGTATTTT,CASSPGTEYTQYF,TRBV7-2,TRBD1,NA,TRBJ2-3
TGTGCCAGCAGCTTGGCCGGGACAGAGCCGTTCTTC,CASSLAGTEPFF,TRBV5-5,TRBD1,NA,TRBJ2-1
TGCGCCAGCAGCTTGCAGGGGTCTAGTGAAAAACTGTTTTTT,CASSLQGSSEKLFF,TRBV5-1,NA,few,TRBJ1-4
TGCAGCGTTGGACAGACGGGAGGGACCCAGTACTTC,CSVGQTGGTQYF,TRBV29-1,TRBD2,NA,TRBJ2-5
TGTGCCAGCAGCTTACCAGGGTCAAGGTCGGAGACCCAGTACTTC,CASSLPGSRSETQYF,TRBV11-2,NA,NA,TRBJ2-5
TGCGCCAGCAGTGAGTCCTTGGCTAGCGGGGATGAGCAGTTCTTC,CASSESLASGDEQFF,TRBV10-1,TRBD2,NA,TRBJ2-1
TGTGCCAGCAGTTTCTCTCTGGGCGCCGACTCCTACGAGCAGTACTTC,CASSFSLGADSYEQYF,TRBV6-6,NA,NA,TRBJ2-7
TGTGCCAGCAGTGAAGCGGCGCGGGAGACGCTCGAGCAGTACTTC,CASSEAARETLEQYF,TRBV2,TRBD2,NA,TRBJ2-7
TGTGCCAGCAGCTCGTTCCAAGGGGTCTACGAGCAGTACTTC,CASSSFQGVYEQYF,TRBV7-9,NA,NA,TRBJ2-7
TGTGCCAGCAGCAACGGAGGTCGGTGTGGAAACACCATATATTTT,CASSNGGRCGNTIYF,TRBV21-1,NA,few,TRBJ1-3
TGTGCCAGCAGCGGGGTAGGGGAGCTGTTTTTT,CASSGVGELFF,TRBV25-1,NA,NA,TRBJ2-2
TGTGCCAGCAGTTCTAGACTAGCGGTTTCCTACGAGCAGTACTTC,CASSSRLAVSYEQYF,TRBV6-5,TRBD2,few,TRBJ2-7
TGTGCCAGTAAATCAGAAAACTCCTACGAGCAGTACTTC,CASKSENSYEQYF,TRBV19,NA,NA,TRBJ2-7
TGTGCCAGCTCACCACCGGAACAGGGCTACGAGCAGTACTTC,CASSPPEQGYEQYF,TRBV18,NA,NA,TRBJ2-7
TGTGCCAGCTCCATAGGGGGGGGAGCGATCTACGAGCAGTACTTC,CASSIGGGAIYEQYF,TRBV7-9,NA,NA,TRBJ2-7
TGTGCCAGCAGCCGGACAGTGCTTAACTATGGCTACACCTTC,CASSRTVLNYGYTF,TRBV14,NA,NA,TRBJ1-2
TGTGCCAGCATATCTAGCGGGGACAACAATGAGCAGTTCTTC,CASISSGDNNEQFF,TRBV6-1,TRBD2,NA,TRBJ2-1
TGTGCCAGCAGTTTGGCGGGGGCCGGGGAGCTGTTTTTT,CASSLAGAGELFF,TRBV28,TRBD2,NA,TRBJ2-2
TGTGCCAGCTCACCTTTACAGGGCGACGAAAAACTGTTTTTT,CASSPLQGDEKLFF,TRBV18,NA,NA,TRBJ1-4
TGCGCCAGCAGCCAAGATCGGAGGGTCAGGCAGCCCCAGCATTTT,CASSQDRRVRQPQHF,TRBV4-3,NA,NA,TRBJ1-5
TGTGCCATCAGTGATGCAGGGGGATACGAGCAGTACTTC,CAISDAGGYEQYF,TRBV10-3,TRBD1,few,TRBJ2-7
TGTGCCAGCAGCTTAGGCGGGGGGAATGAGCAGTTCTTC,CASSLGGGNEQFF,TRBV11-2,TRBD2,few,TRBJ2-1
TGTGCCAGCAGCTTGAGTAGCGGGAGCACAGATACGCAGTATTTT,CASSLSSGSTDTQYF,TRBV7-9,TRBD2,once,TRBJ2-3
TGTGCCAGTAGAGAGACAGGGGTGTCAGGGGCCAACGTCCTGACTTTC,CASRETGVSGANVLTF,TRBV19,TRBD1,once,TRBJ2-6
TGTGCCAGCAGCTTGGACGGCGGGGGTAGGGGTACGCAGTATTTT,CASSLDGGGRGTQYF,TRBV5-4,TRBD2,NA,TRBJ2-3
TGTGCCAGCAGTTACAGGGACAGGGGGGACGAGCAGTACTTC,CASSYRDRGDEQYF,TRBV6-5,TRBD1,few,TRBJ2-7
TGTGCCAGCAGCCAACTAGGGGCGGGAGCGGACGAGCAGTACTTC,CASSQLGAGADEQYF,TRBV7-2,TRBD2,NA,TRBJ2-7
TGTGCCAGCAGTTTGGGGGGGGCCGGGAACATTCAGTACTTC,CASSLGGAGNIQYF,TRBV28,NA,NA,TRBJ2-4
TGTGCCAGCAGGCCGAACAGGGGCCTAGCCAAAAACATTCAGTACTTC,CASRPNRGLAKNIQYF,TRBV27,TRBD1,NA,TRBJ2-4
TGTGCCAGCAGCCCCGAGCGGGATAAATACACCGGGGAGCTGTTTTTT,CASSPERDKYTGELFF,TRBV5-4,TRBD2,NA,TRBJ2-2
TGTGCCAGTAGTAGGGTGGGAGGGTCCTACAATGAGCAGTTCTTC,CASSRVGGSYNEQFF,TRBV19,TRBD2,NA,TRBJ2-1
TGTGCCAGCAGTTTAGGAGGGGCGTTTGTAAAACTGTTTTTT,CASSLGGAFVKLFF,TRBV28,NA,NA,TRBJ1-4
TGCGCCAGCAGCCCTACCCCGGGACAGGGTCATGAAAAACTGTTTTTT,CASSPTPGQGHEKLFF,TRBV5-1,TRBD1,NA,TRBJ1-4
TGCAGCGTGAACCAAGACAGGGATGGATCCTACGAGCAGTACTTC,CSVNQDRDGSYEQYF,TRBV29-1,TRBD1,NA,TRBJ2-7
TGCGCCAGCAGCCAAGATAGTACAGGGGTCTTCTATGGCTACACCTTC,CASSQDSTGVFYGYTF,TRBV4-3,TRBD1,NA,TRBJ1-2
TGTGCCAGCAGCTTAGTGGGCCCCGGACTAGCGGGACGCAATGAGCAGTTCTTC,CASSLVGPGLAGRNEQFF,TRBV11-2,TRBD2,NA,TRBJ2-1
TGTGCCAGCAGCCCTAGGGACAGCCCAAAAGAGACCCAGTACTTC,CASSPRDSPKETQYF,TRBV11-1,TRBD1,once,TRBJ2-5
TGTGCCAGCAGCTCTGGATCAGGGAATTACTACGAGCAGTACTTC,CASSSGSGNYYEQYF,TRBV5-5,NA,few,TRBJ2-7
TGTGCCAGCGGGACAGGGGGAGAGGAGCAGTTCTTC,CASGTGGEEQFF,TRBV28,TRBD1,few,TRBJ2-1
TGTGCCAGCAGCGGCGGATTGCGGAACACCGGGGAGCTGTTTTTT,CASSGGLRNTGELFF,TRBV9,NA,NA,TRBJ2-2
TGTGCCAGCAGCTTAAATCCGGCGGGGGCGAACACTGAAGCTTTCTTT,CASSLNPAGANTEAFF,TRBV7-2,NA,NA,TRBJ1-1